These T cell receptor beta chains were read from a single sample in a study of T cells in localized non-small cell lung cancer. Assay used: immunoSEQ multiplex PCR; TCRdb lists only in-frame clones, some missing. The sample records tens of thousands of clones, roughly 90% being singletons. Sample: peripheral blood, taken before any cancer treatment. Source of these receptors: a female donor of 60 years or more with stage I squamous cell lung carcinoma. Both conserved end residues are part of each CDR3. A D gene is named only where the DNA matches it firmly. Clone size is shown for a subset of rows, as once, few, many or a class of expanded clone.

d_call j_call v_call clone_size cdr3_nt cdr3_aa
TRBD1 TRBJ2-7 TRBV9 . TGTGCCAGCACCAAGACAGGGGACTCCTACGAGCAGTACTTC CASTKTGDSYEQYF
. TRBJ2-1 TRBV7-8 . TGTGCCAGCAGCTTAATTCTAGGTGGGAATGAGCAGTTCTTC CASSLILGGNEQFF
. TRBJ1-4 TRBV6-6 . TGTGCCAGCAGTTCCCAGAAGACTAATGAAAAACTGTTTTTT CASSSQKTNEKLFF
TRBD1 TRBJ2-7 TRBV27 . TGTGCCAGCAGTTCGGGCCCAGGGGGCCTCCAAGGGTTGCAGTACTTC CASSSGPGGLQGLQYF
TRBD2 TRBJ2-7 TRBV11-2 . TGTGCCAGCAGCCCGCCCCGAACTAGCGGGAGGCCCTACGAGCAGTACTTC CASSPPRTSGRPYEQYF
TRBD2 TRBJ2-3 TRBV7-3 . TGTGCCAGCAGCCCCGGGTCTAGCGGGTGGGGAGATACGCAGTATTTT CASSPGSSGWGDTQYF
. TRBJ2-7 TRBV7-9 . TGTGCCAGCAGCTTAGACCGGGGCCGCTACGAGCAGTACTTC CASSLDRGRYEQYF
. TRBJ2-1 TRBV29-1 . TGCAGCGTTGAGGGAAACTCCTACAATGAGCAGTTCTTC CSVEGNSYNEQFF
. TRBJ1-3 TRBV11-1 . TGTGCCAGCAGCCGCAAGACCGCATTCGGGGGAAACACCATATATTTT CASSRKTAFGGNTIYF
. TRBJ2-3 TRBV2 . TGTGCCAGCAGTGACCCGACCGGTGCCCTCACAGATACGCAGTATTTT CASSDPTGALTDTQYF
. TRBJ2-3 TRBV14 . TGTGCCAGCAGCCAGCCCCCTCAGACAGGCACCCTTCGTTATACGCAGTATTTT CASSQPPQTGTLRYTQYF
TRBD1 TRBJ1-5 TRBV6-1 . TGTGCCAGCAGTGGGGGTTCGGGGACAGTAAGACTTTATAGCAATCAGCCCCAGCATTTT CASSGGSGTVRLYSNQPQHF
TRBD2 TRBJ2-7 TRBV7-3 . TGTGCCAGCAGCCCTGGACTAGCGGGGTCCTACGAGCAGTACTTC CASSPGLAGSYEQYF
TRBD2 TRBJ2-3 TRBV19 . TGTGCCAGTAGTGTACTAGCGGCCGATACGCAGTATTTT CASSVLAADTQYF
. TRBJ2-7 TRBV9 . TGTGCCAGCAGCGTAGCCCCAAGCAGGGGCTACGAGCAGTACTTC CASSVAPSRGYEQYF
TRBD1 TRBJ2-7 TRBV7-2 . TGTGCCAGCAGCTTATATCAGGGGGACTACGAGCAGTACTTC CASSLYQGDYEQYF
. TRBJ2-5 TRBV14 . TGTGCCAGCAGCCAGTACCGAGAGACCCAGTACTTC CASSQYRETQYF
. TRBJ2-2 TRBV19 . TGTGCCAGTAGTATAGATCAAAGTCTTACCGGGGAGCTGTTTTTT CASSIDQSLTGELFF
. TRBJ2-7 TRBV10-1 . TGCGCCAGCACTATTCATTACTCTTACGAGCAGTACTTC CASTIHYSYEQYF
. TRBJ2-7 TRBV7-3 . TGTGCCAGCAGCCCCCGGGATCTTCCAGAGCCCGAGCAGTACTTC CASSPRDLPEPEQYF
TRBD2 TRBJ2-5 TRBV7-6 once TGTGCCAGCAGCTTAGGGGTAGCGGGGGATCAAGAGACCCAGTACTTC CASSLGVAGDQETQYF
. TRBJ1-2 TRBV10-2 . TGCGCCAGCAGTGAGTCGGGGACTAACTATGGCTACACCTTC CASSESGTNYGYTF
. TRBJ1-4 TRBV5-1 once TGCGCCAGCAGAGGCACAGAGACTAATGAAAAACTGTTTTTT CASRGTETNEKLFF
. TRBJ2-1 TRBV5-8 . TGTGCCAGCAGCAGAACTAGGCTATGGGTCTTC CASSRTRLWVF
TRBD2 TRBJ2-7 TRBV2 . TGTGCCACAAAGGGACTAGCGGGCTACGAGCAGTACTTC CATKGLAGYEQYF
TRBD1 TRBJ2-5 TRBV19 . TGTGCCAGTAGTACGGTGACAGGGGCCTTCCAAGAGACCCAGTACTTC CASSTVTGAFQETQYF